Shown below are 9 T cell receptor beta chains from a single sample sequenced in a study of T-cell reconstitution after alpha-beta-depleted transplantation in children. Preparation of the TCRbeta library used unique molecular identifiers. TCRdb recomputed calls from the PCR reads with MiXCR, one row per CDR3 protein. The sample lists about 610,000 distinct CDR3 sequences, about 10% occurring once. Sample: PBMCs from the stem cell graft donor, taken from the stem cell graft. These receptors all stem from a human donor who donated a stem cell graft to a child with acute myeloid leukemia.

V usage is TRBV2 and J usage is TRBJ2-3; 7 bases fit TRBD1. Germline V gene data show CDR1 as SNHLY and CDR2 as FYNNEI. Trimming removed 4 bases from V and 6 bases from J; junction bases left unmatched: 10. The length of the CDR3 is 15 residues. In DNA, the CDR3 is TGTGCCAGCAGTGTAAGGGGGCAGGGGTCCGATACGCAGTATTTT. It specifies CASSVRGQGSDTQYF.

This clonotype was recorded a few times. The chain is built from TRBV6-2 or TRBV6-3 and TRBJ2-7, with a weak D call TRBD1 (5 bases). Trimming removed 6 bases from V and 3 bases from J, with 9 bases in between. This CDR3 region has 12 residues. Per germline, CDR1 MNHEY and CDR2 SVGEGT. The CDR3, as DNA: TGTGCCAGCAGGACCCAGGGCTACGAGCAGTACTTC. Translation: CASRTQGYEQYF.

Ten or more counts support this clonotype. V is TRBV20-1 and J is TRBJ2-3, with D possibly TRBD2 on 5 matching bases. The germline CDR1 and CDR2 sequences are DFQATT and SNEGSKA (reference sequence). Trimming shortened V by 2 bases and J by 2 bases, and 14 bases separated the two germline ends. The CDR3 runs 15 residues. The CDR3 sequence is CSARLGGRTTDTQYF. The CDR3 coding sequence is TGCAGTGCTAGACTAGGCGGGCGAACCACAGATACGCAGTATTTT.

The chain recombines TRBV29-1 with TRBJ1-2, with TRBD1 identical over 7 bases. CDR1 and CDR2 (germline): SQVTM, ANQGSEA. This CDR3 contains 13 residues. J was trimmed by 8 bases and V by 7 bases; bases with no gene match: 13. The CDR3 DNA sequence: TGCAGCGGACTACGACAGGGACCGAAGGGCTACACCTTC. Translating it yields CSGLRQGPKGYTF.

The CDR3 region is CSVPMGDTQYF. In DNA form, the CDR3 reads TGCAGCGTACCAATGGGAGATACGCAGTATTTT. The chain links TRBV29-1 to TRBJ2-3; no definite D call. Looked up from germline, CDR1 is SQVTM and CDR2 is ANQGSEA. V gave up 6 bases and J gave up 5 bases, with 9 bases separating them. CDR3 length: 11 amino acids.

This sequence joins TRBV7-9 and TRBJ2-2; perhaps TRBD2 as D (6 bases). Trimming removed 1 base from V and 2 bases from J, with 11 bases in between. Germline V CDR1 and CDR2: SEHNR, FQNEAQ (reference sequence). This CDR3 has 16 residues. CDR3 amino acids: CASSLVPGVNTGELFF. CDR3 nucleotides: TGTGCCAGCAGCTTAGTTCCGGGAGTCAACACCGGGGAGCTGTTTTTT.

V and J are TRBV24-1 and TRBJ2-1, with D possibly matching TRBD2 (5 bases). Trimming cost V 5 bases and J 10 bases, with 8 bases left between them. This CDR3 contains 11 residues. Germline loops: CDR1 KGHDR, CDR2 SFDVKD. In DNA form, the CDR3 reads TGTGCCACCAGTGGAACTAGAGAGCAGTTCTTC. Protein: CATSGTREQFF.

This clonotype has a handful of counts. The chain carries TRBV18 and TRBJ2-7; TRBD1 is a possible D gene (6 bases). The CDR3 is 15 amino acids. Trimming shortened V by 3 bases and J by 1 base, and 13 bases separated the two germline ends. Germline values: CDR1 KGHSH, CDR2 LQKENI. CDR3 residues: CASSPRGWGSYEQYF. For the CDR3, the DNA is TGTGCCAGCTCACCCAGGGGATGGGGTTCCTACGAGCAGTACTTC.

The rearrangement uses TRBV30 and TRBJ2-7, with D possibly matching TRBD1 (6 bases). This CDR3 has 13 amino acids. V lost 2 bases and J lost 5, with 13 bases in between. Germline V lookup: CDR1 GTSNPN, CDR2 SVGIG (reference sequence). CDR3 residues: CAWSRWGPNEQYF. As DNA, the CDR3 is TGTGCCTGGAGTAGGTGGGGGCCCAACGAGCAGTACTTC. The full variable domain, with the rest looked up from reference TRBV30 and TRBJ2-7, is SQTIHQWPATLVQPVGSPLSLECTVEGTSNPNLYWYRQAAGRGLQLLFYSVGIGQISSEVPQNLSASRPQDRQFILSSKKLLLSDSGFYLCAWSRWGPNEQYFGPGTRLTVT.